A selection of T cell receptor beta chains follows, all from one sample in a study of blood T cell repertoires in COVID-19. Data came from immunoSEQ multiplex PCR; TCRdb stores just in-frame clones and leaves some out. The data hold about 150,000 clones, with 75% to 90% observed a single time. The sample comprised peripheral blood. These receptors originate from a man aged 70 or older with acute or convalescent COVID-19. Each CDR3 is given with its conserved first and last residue. A D gene is named only where the DNA matches it firmly. Not every row has a clone size; where given, it reads once, few, many or a size class.

TRBD1	TRBJ1-5	NA	TRBV28	CAGGQGKHQPQHF	TGTGCGGGGGGACAGGGTAAGCATCAGCCCCAGCATTTT
NA	TRBJ1-2	NA	TRBV12-3/TRBV12-4	CASTPQGYGYTF	TGTGCCAGCACACCACAGGGATATGGCTACACCTTC
NA	TRBJ1-2	NA	TRBV19	CAVWRAGGYTF	TGTGCCGTGTGGAGGGCTGGTGGCTACACCTTC
TRBD1	TRBJ1-5	NA	TRBV19	CASSTQGVNQPQHF	TGTGCCAGTAGTACCCAGGGGGTGAATCAGCCCCAGCATTTT
NA	TRBJ1-4	NA	TRBV28	CASSRGSTNEKLFF	TGTGCCAGCAGCCGGGGAAGCACTAATGAAAAACTGTTTTTT
NA	TRBJ2-1	NA	TRBV7-3	CASSSRGNYNEQFF	TGTGCCAGCAGCTCCCGCGGCAACTACAATGAGCAGTTCTTC
NA	TRBJ1-1	NA	TRBV7-3	CASSSGSAGTEAFF	TGTGCCAGCAGCTCCGGGTCAGCCGGGACTGAAGCTTTCTTT
TRBD1	TRBJ2-7	NA	TRBV6-5	CASRGTGWAEQYF	TGTGCCAGCAGGGGGACAGGTTGGGCCGAGCAGTACTTC
TRBD1	TRBJ1-6	NA	TRBV19	CASSIEGAGRLDSPLHF	TGTGCCAGTAGTATCGAGGGGGCAGGGAGACTAGATTCACCCCTCCACTTT
NA	TRBJ1-1	once	TRBV19	CASSTRETEAFF	TGTGCCAGTAGTACCCGGGAGACTGAAGCTTTCTTT
TRBD2	TRBJ2-1	NA	TRBV7-3	CASSPGLAGNEQFF	TGTGCCAGCAGTCCTGGACTAGCGGGAAATGAGCAGTTCTTC
NA	TRBJ1-1	NA	TRBV6-1	CASSEAGGVQTEAFF	TGTGCCAGCAGTGAAGCTGGAGGGGTGCAGACTGAAGCTTTCTTT
TRBD1	TRBJ2-7	once	TRBV13	CASGRQGLEQYF	TGTGCCAGCGGCAGACAGGGGTTAGAGCAGTACTTC
TRBD1	TRBJ1-2	NA	TRBV2	CASSEPGQGNGYTF	TGTGCCAGCAGTGAACCCGGACAGGGGAATGGCTACACCTTC
NA	TRBJ2-1	once	TRBV1	CTSSQMLIAVSYNEQFF	TGCACCAGCAGCCAGATGCTTATAGCGGTCTCCTACAATGAGCAGTTCTTC
NA	TRBJ2-2	NA	TRBV29-1	CSVERQGTGELFF	TGCAGCGTTGAAAGGCAGGGGACCGGGGAGCTGTTTTTT
NA	TRBJ2-4	few	TRBV9	CASSEEGALHLTKNIQYF	TGTGCCAGCAGCGAGGAAGGGGCGCTTCATCTGACCAAAAACATTCAGTACTTC
TRBD1	TRBJ2-7	once	TRBV3-1/TRBV3-2	CASSRKGAEEQYF	TGTGCCAGCAGCCGCAAGGGGGCTGAAGAGCAGTACTTC
NA	TRBJ2-1	NA	TRBV7-3	CASSLDPGTYNEQFF	TGTGCCAGCAGCTTAGACCCAGGAACCTACAATGAGCAGTTCTTC
TRBD1	TRBJ1-5	NA	TRBV27	CANTGTGGDQPQHF	TGTGCCAACACCGGGACAGGGGGCGATCAGCCCCAGCATTTT
NA	TRBJ1-5	NA	TRBV15	CATSWAGGEFGIGQPQHF	TGTGCCACCAGTTGGGCAGGAGGTGAATTTGGGATTGGTCAGCCCCAGCATTTT
TRBD1	TRBJ1-2	NA	TRBV2	CASSAQGKANYGYTF	TGTGCCAGCAGCGCACAGGGGAAAGCTAACTATGGCTACACCTTC
NA	TRBJ2-7	NA	TRBV18	CASSPPTGGSYEQYF	TGTGCCAGCTCACCACCGACAGGTGGATCCTACGAGCAGTACTTC
NA	TRBJ2-5	NA	TRBV28	CASSLPQGWGQTQYF	TGTGCCAGCAGTTTACCCCAGGGGTGGGGTCAGACCCAGTACTTC
NA	TRBJ2-1	NA	TRBV10-1	CASSAGLRGYSYNEQFF	TGCGCCAGCAGTGCGGGACTTCGGGGCTACTCCTACAATGAGCAGTTCTTC
TRBD2	TRBJ2-1	NA	TRBV6-2/TRBV6-3	CASSLTSGGAYEQFF	TGTGCCAGCAGCCTGACTAGCGGGGGGGCCTATGAGCAGTTCTTC
NA	TRBJ2-1	NA	TRBV27	CASSLSAGYNEQFF	TGTGCCAGCAGTTTATCGGCAGGATACAATGAGCAGTTCTTC
TRBD2	TRBJ2-1	NA	TRBV11-2	CASSYPLAGGLNEQFF	TGTGCCAGCAGCTATCCACTAGCGGGGGGGCTCAATGAGCAGTTCTTC
TRBD1	TRBJ1-3	once	TRBV9	CASGWTGVPFSGNTIYF	TGTGCCAGCGGATGGACAGGGGTTCCCTTCTCTGGAAACACCATATATTTT
TRBD2	TRBJ2-5	NA	TRBV5-1	CASSRGVRAWYQETQYF	TGCGCCAGCAGTCGGGGGGTTAGGGCTTGGTACCAAGAGACCCAGTACTTC
TRBD2	TRBJ2-5	NA	TRBV2	CASSVAPGLEYF	TGTGCCAGCAGTGTGGCACCGGGACTAGAGTACTTC
TRBD1	TRBJ1-2	NA	TRBV3-1/TRBV3-2	CASSSLGGTAYGYTF	TGTGCCAGCAGTTCCCTCGGCGGGACAGCCTATGGCTACACCTTC
NA	TRBJ1-2	NA	TRBV7-2	CASSLVWGVGDGYTF	TGTGCCAGCAGCTTAGTTTGGGGGGTCGGGGATGGCTACACCTTC
TRBD1	TRBJ2-5	NA	TRBV2	CASPRGDREQETQYF	TGTGCCAGCCCCCGAGGGGACAGGGAACAAGAGACCCAGTACTTC
NA	TRBJ2-5	NA	TRBV6-6	CASSLYAAGGGETQYF	TGTGCCAGCAGCCTCTATGCGGCCGGGGGTGGAGAGACCCAGTACTTC
TRBD2	TRBJ2-7	once	TRBV7-2	CASSFGLAGFAEQYF	TGTGCCAGCAGCTTCGGCCTAGCGGGATTCGCCGAGCAGTACTTC
NA	TRBJ2-2	NA	TRBV29-1	CSVRRGLGAGELFF	TGCAGCGTCCGCCGGGGACTCGGGGCCGGGGAGCTGTTTTTT
TRBD1	TRBJ2-7	NA	TRBV27	CASTSRTGSYEQYF	TGTGCCAGCACCTCCCGGACAGGCTCCTACGAGCAGTACTTC
NA	TRBJ2-7	few	TRBV19	CASSYSWGDYEQYF	TGTGCCAGTAGCTATAGCTGGGGGGACTACGAGCAGTACTTC
NA	TRBJ1-5	NA	TRBV4-1	CASSQEQVGGNQPQHF	TGCGCCAGCAGCCAAGAACAGGTCGGGGGGAATCAGCCCCAGCATTTT
TRBD1	TRBJ2-1	NA	TRBV6-5	CASRIGQVSYNEQFF	TGTGCCAGCAGGATTGGACAGGTATCCTACAATGAGCAGTTCTTC
NA	TRBJ2-5	NA	TRBV19	CASSKGRGETQYF	TGTGCCAGTAGTAAAGGACGGGGAGAGACCCAGTACTTC
NA	TRBJ2-5	once	TRBV21-1	CASRGQGQETQYF	TGTGCCAGCAGAGGACAGGGCCAAGAGACCCAGTACTTC
TRBD1	TRBJ2-7	NA	TRBV12-3/TRBV12-4	CATGDRGSYEQYF	TGTGCCACCGGGGACAGGGGTTCCTACGAGCAGTACTTC
TRBD1	TRBJ1-2	NA	TRBV12-3/TRBV12-4	CASSPGGYGYTF	TGTGCCAGCAGTCCAGGGGGGTATGGCTACACCTTC
NA	TRBJ2-3	NA	TRBV6-5	CASHKGGVVADTQYF	TGTGCCAGCCATAAAGGGGGGGTCGTGGCAGATACGCAGTATTTT
NA	TRBJ2-2	NA	TRBV9	CASSVATLANTGELFF	TGTGCCAGCAGCGTAGCTACGCTGGCGAACACCGGGGAGCTGTTTTTT
TRBD1	TRBJ1-1	NA	TRBV9	CASSVGTVNTEAFF	TGTGCCAGCAGCGTTGGGACAGTGAACACTGAAGCTTTCTTT
TRBD1	TRBJ1-1	NA	TRBV28	CASLGQVETEAFF	TGTGCCAGCCTCGGACAGGTTGAGACTGAAGCTTTCTTT
TRBD1	TRBJ1-1	once	TRBV7-9	CASSSLRGPLGTEAFF	TGTGCCAGCAGCTCCCTAAGGGGGCCACTTGGGACTGAAGCTTTCTTT
NA	TRBJ2-6	NA	TRBV28	CASSPGGLAGANVLTF	TGTGCCAGCAGCCCGGGTGGGTTGGCTGGGGCCAACGTCCTGACTTTC
NA	TRBJ2-1	NA	TRBV6-5	CATKRFGEGYNEQFF	TGTGCCACGAAAAGGTTCGGGGAAGGGTACAATGAGCAGTTCTTC
TRBD2	TRBJ2-1	NA	TRBV5-1	CASKIGLAENNEQFF	TGCGCCAGCAAGATAGGACTAGCGGAAAACAATGAGCAGTTCTTC
NA	TRBJ1-1	NA	TRBV6-1	CASSERQGGAEAFF	TGTGCCAGCAGTGAAAGGCAGGGAGGCGCTGAAGCTTTCTTT
TRBD1	TRBJ2-2	NA	TRBV3-1/TRBV3-2	CATRGQGNTGELFF	TGTGCCACCCGAGGACAGGGGAACACCGGGGAGCTGTTTTTT
TRBD2	TRBJ2-1	NA	TRBV3-1/TRBV3-2	CASSQAGLASTREQFF	TGTGCCAGCAGCCAAGCGGGACTAGCCTCGACTCGGGAGCAGTTCTTC